These 29 T cell receptor beta chains were all obtained from the same sample, sequenced in a study of T cells in Graves' hyperthyroidism and ophthalmopathy. What was amplified from RNA transcripts were TCR beta CDR3 regions. First-round RT-PCR of the TCR CDR3 relied on the HTBI primer set. TCRdb re-derived calls from the multiplex PCR reads in MiXCR, one entry per CDR3 protein. Of some 370,000 distinct CDR3 sequences in the sample, around 15% are singletons; the top ten hold around 28%. Material for sequencing was blood. Every receptor here comes from a man between 45 and 60 years old with Graves' ophthalmopathy.

Comment on this clonotype: The junction shows a germline mismatch at one end, possibly a read error. This chain joins TRBV4-1 and TRBJ2-5; no clear D gene. The CDR3 covers 13 residues. Germline V gene sequence: CDR1 MGHRA, CDR2 YSYEKL. CDR3 bases: TGCGCCAGCACCCAAGGAAGGGTTGAGACCCAGTACTTC. As protein: CASTQGRVETQYF.

This clonotype was recorded at least ten times. This chain links TRBV7-2 with TRBJ2-1, with TRBD2 identical over 12 bases. CDR1 is SGHTA, CDR2 FQGNSA, per germline. After removal of 1 base from V and 10 bases from J, the junction contained 5 bases not matched to a gene. The CDR3 totals 15 residues. Here the CDR3 reads CASSLVSSGRAEQFF. CDR3 coding DNA: TGTGCCAGCAGCTTAGTATCTAGCGGGAGGGCCGAGCAGTTCTTC. The whole variable domain, filled in from reference TRBV7-2 and TRBJ2-1, reads GAGVSQSPSNKVTEKGKDVELRCDPISGHTALYWYRQSLGQGLEFLIYFQGNSAPDKSGLPSDRFSAERTGGSVSTLTIQRTQQEDSAVYLCASSLVSSGRAEQFFGPGTRLTVL.

This clonotype was seen a handful of times. V is TRBV6-1 and J is TRBJ1-1; possibly TRBD1 for D (5 bases). The CDR3 is made up of 12 amino acids. Trimming took 1 base from V and 11 from J, leaving 11 bases between them. Germline V gene sequence: CDR1 MNHNS, CDR2 SASEGT. The CDR3 DNA is TGTGCCAGCAGTGAAGGCCGACAGCGGGCTTTCTTT. Translation: CASSEGRQRAFF.

V is TRBV6-1 and J is TRBJ2-3; a weak D match, TRBD2 (5 bases). The CDR3 has 15 amino acids. V lost 5 bases and J lost 4, with 16 bases in between. The germline CDR1 and CDR2 sequences are MNHNS and SASEGT. This CDR3 is CASSPGVAKSDTQYF. The CDR3 coding sequence is TGTGCCAGCAGTCCCGGGGTAGCAAAATCAGATACGCAGTATTTT.

The rearrangement joins TRBV20-1 to TRBJ1-2; tentatively, D is TRBD1 (6 bases). The ends were cut back, 3 bases at V and 5 bases at J, with 13 bases in the middle. CDR1 and CDR2 (germline): DFQATT, SNEGSKA (reference sequence). There are 13 residues in the CDR3. The CDR3 sequence is CSASTGRSYGYTF. The CDR3, as DNA: TGCAGTGCTAGTACAGGGCGTTCATATGGCTACACCTTC.

This clonotype came up many times. The rearrangement uses TRBV9 and TRBJ1-2; no clear D gene. Germline-derived CDR1 and CDR2 are SGDLS and YYNGEE. Between the trimmed V and J ends, which lost 3 bases and 3 bases, there was a span of 15 bases. The CDR3 extends over 15 amino acids. The CDR3 spells CASSGRMMVDYGYTF. The CDR3 coding sequence is TGTGCCAGCAGCGGACGGATGATGGTCGACTATGGCTACACCTTC.

This chain connects TRBV5-5 to TRBJ2-1; 10 bases align to TRBD2. The V gene end was trimmed by 5 bases and the J gene end by 4 bases; junction bases not matched to a gene: 3. The V gene's germline CDR1 is SGHKS and CDR2 YYEKEE (reference sequence). The CDR3 consists of 14 residues. CDR3 DNA: TGTGCCAGCAGAGCGGGAGGGGGTTACAATGAGCAGTTCTTC. Protein: CASRAGGGYNEQFF.

The chain joins TRBV4-1 to TRBJ2-3, with D perhaps matching TRBD2 (5 bases). Germline-derived CDR1 and CDR2 are MGHRA and YSYEKL. The ends were cut back, 5 bases at V and 0 bases at J, with 15 bases in the middle. The CDR3 runs to 16 residues. The DNA for the CDR3 is TGCGCCAGCAGCTCCCCCCGGGGTGGGAGCACAGATACGCAGTATTTT. Protein product: CASSSPRGGSTDTQYF.

In this sample, this clonotype turned up once. This rearrangement joins TRBV7-3 to TRBJ2-1, with 11 bases fitting TRBD2. The V gene's germline CDR1 is SGHTA and CDR2 FQGTGA. The J segment lost 9 bases and the V segment lost 5 bases, leaving 6 bases of the junction unmatched. The CDR3 runs 14 residues. The CDR3 spells CASSRTGTSGEQFF. In DNA, the CDR3 is TGTGCCAGCAGCAGGACCGGGACTAGCGGTGAGCAGTTCTTC.

V gene TRBV6-2 or TRBV6-3 combines with J gene TRBJ2-3; 10 nucleotides align to TRBD1. The trim removed 6 bases at V and 5 bases at J, leaving 2 bases unmatched. Per germline, CDR1 MNHEY and CDR2 SVGEGT. The CDR3 is 13 amino acids. The DNA for the CDR3 is TGTGCCAGCAGCCGGGACAGGGGAGATACGCAGTATTTT. It translates to CASSRDRGDTQYF.

This clonotype was counted only a few times. The chain employs TRBV19 and TRBJ1-5; no reliable D call. Deletions cut 3 bases from V and 0 bases from J, with 9 bases between. In germline, CDR1 is LNHDA, CDR2 SQIVND (reference sequence). This CDR3 has 15 residues. CDR3 bases: TGTGCCAGTAGTATGGGGTCGGATAGCAATCAGCCCCAGCATTTT. Residues: CASSMGSDSNQPQHF.

Many counts were recorded for this clonotype. This chain connects TRBV13 to TRBJ2-7; 7 nucleotides align to TRBD2. CDR1 and CDR2 from the germline V gene are PRHDT and FYEKMQ (reference sequence). The CDR3 consists of 15 residues. Trimming took 2 bases from V and 3 from J; bases not matched to a gene: 7. In DNA, the CDR3 is TGTGCCAGCAGCTTATCCTCCCGGGGGGACTACGAGCAGTACTTC. Its protein is CASSLSSRGDYEQYF.

This clonotype was found many times. The V call is TRBV9, the J call TRBJ2-7; possibly TRBD1 or TRBD2 for D (5 bases each). Germline V gives CDR1 SGDLS, CDR2 YYNGEE. CDR3 size: 14 residues. With 0 bases removed from V and 0 bases from J, the gap between germline ends came to 7 bases. In DNA form, the CDR3 reads TGTGCCAGCAGCGTAGGGGACCGCTCCTACGAGCAGTACTTC. Encoded protein: CASSVGDRSYEQYF.

This clonotype was found many times. The V and J genes are TRBV30 and TRBJ1-1; the D gene is possibly TRBD1 (6 bases). The germline V and J ends were trimmed by 0 bases and 1 base, with 15 bases remaining between them. The CDR3 runs 16 residues. The germline gives CDR1 GTSNPN, CDR2 SVGIG (reference sequence). Here the CDR3 DNA reads TGTGCCTGGAGTGTAACCTCGGGGGCGCCGAACACTGAAGCTTTCTTT. It translates to CAWSVTSGAPNTEAFF.

Only a few counts were recorded for this clonotype. The V gene is TRBV6-1, the J gene TRBJ2-7, with D hard to call. The CDR3 is 12 residues long. The germline V gene has CDR1 MNHNS and CDR2 SASEGT. The V gene lost 1 base and the J gene lost 3 bases, with 4 bases spanning the gap. CDR3 region: CASSEVGYEQYF. In DNA form, the CDR3 reads TGTGCCAGCAGTGAAGTCGGCTACGAGCAGTACTTC.

This chain joins TRBV29-1 and TRBJ1-1; TRBD1 matches at 9 bases. The CDR3 runs to 14 residues. V shed 7 bases, J shed 4 bases, and the junction held 10 bases outside the gene matches. CDR1 SQVTM and CDR2 ANQGSEA come from the germline V gene. CDR3 nucleotide sequence: TGCAGCGCTGGGGGGGACAGGGATGGCACTGAAGCTTTCTTT. Translated, it gives CSAGGDRDGTEAFF.

This clonotype was counted a few times. The chain links TRBV20-1 to TRBJ2-3; D might be TRBD1 (10 bases). V lost 6 bases to trimming and J lost 0 bases, with 16 bases between them. Germline CDR1 reads DFQATT; CDR2 reads SNEGSKA (reference sequence). The CDR3 is 15 amino acids. The CDR3 region has the DNA TGCAGTGCCCTAGCGGGACAGGGGAGCACAGATACGCAGTATTTT. Protein: CSALAGQGSTDTQYF.

At least ten counts were recorded for this clonotype. The rearrangement links TRBV20-1 to TRBJ2-7; weak D call: TRBD1 (6 bases). Trimming removed 3 bases at V and 7 bases at J, with 22 bases between. From germline, CDR1 is DFQATT and CDR2 SNEGSKA (reference sequence). The CDR3 loop spans 15 amino acids. In DNA form, the CDR3 reads TGCAGTGCTAGGTCGGAAAGACCTGGGGGCTTAGAGCAGTACTTC. Residues: CSARSERPGGLEQYF.

The J gene is TRBJ2-5, the V gene TRBV29-1, with 9 nucleotides matching TRBD1. Germline V lookup: CDR1 SQVTM, CDR2 ANQGSEA. The CDR3 loop spans 13 amino acids. The V segment lost 6 bases and the J segment 13 bases; nucleotides outside the gene matches: 15. CDR3: CSVARDRADISYF. CDR3 in DNA: TGCAGCGTCGCACGGGACAGGGCCGATATTTCGTACTTC. Variable domain in full (rest from reference TRBV29-1 and TRBJ2-5): SAVISQKPSRDICQRGTSLTIQCQVDSQVTMMFWYRQQPGQSLTLIATANQGSEATYESGFVIDKFPISRPNLTFSTLTVSNMSPEDSSIYLCSVARDRADISYFGPGTRLLVL.

This clonotype was seen many times. This rearrangement joins TRBV9 to TRBJ1-1; D is ambiguous. The CDR3 sequence is 15 residues long. CDR1 SGDLS and CDR2 YYNGEE come from the germline V gene. V lost 4 bases and J 4 bases, leaving 17 bases between the germline ends. DNA for the CDR3: TGTGCCAGCAGCCTCGGGCCCCAGGAGGTCACTGAAGCTTTCTTT. It encodes CASSLGPQEVTEAFF. Together with reference TRBV9 and TRBJ1-1, the CDR3 gives the full variable domain: DSGVTQTPKHLITATGQRVTLRCSPRSGDLSVYWYQQSLDQGLQFLIQYYNGEERAKGNILERFSAQQFPDLHSELNLSSLELGDSALYFCASSLGPQEVTEAFFGQGTRLTVV.

This clonotype was picked up many times. The V call is TRBV3-1, the J call TRBJ2-7, with 7 bases matching TRBD2. V was clipped by 2 bases and J by 3 bases; unmatched bases: 7. Germline CDR1 is LGHDT and CDR2 is YNNKEL (reference sequence). This CDR3 is built from 15 residues. CDR3 in DNA: TGTGCCAGCAGCCAAACCGGGACTACGCTCTACGAGCAGTACTTC. Encoded protein: CASSQTGTTLYEQYF.

The rearrangement joins TRBV5-1 to TRBJ2-7; D unclear. V was clipped by 8 bases and J by 2 bases, with 11 bases between them. Germline loops: CDR1 SGHRS, CDR2 YFSETQ. CDR3 size: 12 residues. The CDR3 reads CASPGPAYEQYF. The CDR3 region has the DNA TGCGCCAGTCCGGGCCCGGCCTACGAGCAGTACTTC.

This clonotype was detected many times. This rearrangement joins TRBV27 to TRBJ1-1; D unclear. Germline-derived CDR1 and CDR2 are MNHEY and SMNVEV (reference sequence). The CDR3 contains 15 residues. V gave up 0 bases and J gave up 3 bases, with 11 bases separating them. CDR3 nucleotide sequence: TGTGCCAGCAGTTTATCGGCAGCCCGATACACTGAAGCTTTCTTT. Translation: CASSLSAARYTEAFF.

This sequence joins TRBV4-1 and TRBJ2-2, with 7 nucleotides matching TRBD1. The CDR3 extends over 15 amino acids. J gave up 1 base and V 4 bases, and 3 bases lay outside the gene matches. In germline, CDR1 is MGHRA, CDR2 YSYEKL. As DNA, the CDR3 is TGCGCCAGCAGCCGGGGACAGAAGAACACCGGGGAGCTGTTTTTT. Its protein product is CASSRGQKNTGELFF.

This clonotype was counted between two and nine times. The V and J genes are TRBV5-1 and TRBJ2-6, with TRBD2 matching over 7 bases. V lost 4 bases and J lost 0; bases outside the gene matches: 13. Germline V gives CDR1 SGHRS, CDR2 YFSETQ. This CDR3 has 19 amino acids. In DNA, the CDR3 is TGCGCCAGCAGCCGCTTGAGCGGGGCAAGAGCCTCTGGGGCCAACGTCCTGACTTTC. Its protein is CASSRLSGARASGANVLTF.

This clonotype was found many times. At one boundary the junction diverges from the germline segment, which might be a read error. The chain combines TRBV2 with TRBJ1-2, with D maybe TRBD1 (5 bases). This CDR3 has 13 residues. Germline CDR1 and CDR2: SNHLY and FYNNEI. The CDR3 bases are TGTGCCAGCAGAGAAGACAGTAACTATGGCTACACCTTC. Protein sequence: CASREDSNYGYTF.

V usage is TRBV5-6 and J usage is TRBJ2-3; possibly TRBD2 for D (6 bases). V dropped 0 bases and J dropped 5 bases, with 19 bases sitting between them. Germline CDR1 reads SGHDT; CDR2 reads YYEEEE. The CDR3 contains 17 residues. The CDR3 spells CASSLDFGRDSGDTQYF. The DNA for the CDR3 is TGTGCCAGCAGCTTGGACTTCGGCAGGGACTCGGGAGATACGCAGTATTTT. Full variable domain (missing parts from reference TRBV5-6 and TRBJ2-3): DAGVTQSPTHLIKTRGQQVTLRCSPKSGHDTVSWYQQALGQGPQFIFQYYEEEERQRGNFPDRFSGHQFPNYSSELNVNALLLGDSALYLCASSLDFGRDSGDTQYFGPGTRLTVL.

This clonotype was recorded at least ten times. The rearrangement uses TRBV3-1 and TRBJ2-7; D gene unclear. V was trimmed by 0 bases and J by 0 bases, leaving 9 bases between them. The CDR3 has 15 amino acids. The germline V gene has CDR1 LGHDT and CDR2 YNNKEL (reference sequence). In DNA, the CDR3 is TGTGCCAGCAGCCAAGACTGGCGGAGCTCCTACGAGCAGTACTTC. Its protein product is CASSQDWRSSYEQYF.

At least ten counts were recorded for this clonotype. The gene calls are TRBV7-9 and TRBJ2-3; 9 bases match TRBD1. Germline CDR1 SEHNR, CDR2 FQNEAQ (reference sequence). The length of the CDR3 is 15 residues. The V segment lost 5 bases and the J segment 3 bases; nucleotides outside the gene matches: 6. CDR3 DNA: TGTGCCAGCAGCCGTGGCGGGACAGGGACAGATACGCAGTATTTT. It is translated as CASSRGGTGTDTQYF.